These T cell receptor beta chains were read from a single sample in a study of CD8 T cells in ankylosing spondylitis. MiXCR, run by TCRdb on the 5' RACE reads, gives a single entry per CDR3 protein. The sample holds some 63,000 distinct CDR3 sequences, 6.2% seen once. Sequenced material: synovial fluid, either unsorted or a sorted T cell fraction (not recorded which). These TCRs come from a male donor with ankylosing spondylitis. Both conserved end residues are part of each CDR3. Fields, in order: J gene, D gene, clone size, CDR3 length, V gene, CDR3 protein, CDR3 DNA. A D gene is named only where the DNA matches it firmly. A clone size is listed for some rows: how often the clone was seen (once, few, many), or a class if it is expanded.

TRBJ1-3,-,-,15,TRBV3-1,CASSQGRGAGNTIYF,TGTGCCAGCAGCCAAGGAAGAGGGGCCGGAAACACCATATATTTT
TRBJ1-1,-,many,14,TRBV7-2,CASSPTPGGTEAFF,TGTGCCAGCAGCCCCACCCCCGGGGGTACTGAAGCTTTCTTT
TRBJ1-4,-,few,14,TRBV5-1,CASSSWMGGEKLFF,TGCGCCAGCAGCTCCTGGATGGGGGGGGAAAAACTGTTTTTT
TRBJ2-3,TRBD2,many,19,TRBV11-2,CASSLNWRGTSGRTDTQYF,TGTGCCAGCAGCTTAAATTGGCGGGGGACTAGCGGGAGGACAGATACGCAGTATTTT
TRBJ2-3,-,many,14,TRBV28,CASSAGTLRDTQYF,TGTGCCAGCAGTGCCGGGACTTTGCGGGATACGCAGTATTTT
TRBJ2-7,-,many,12,TRBV29-1,CSVEGGGDEQYF,TGCAGCGTTGAGGGGGGTGGGGACGAGCAGTACTTC
TRBJ2-1,TRBD2,many,17,TRBV10-3,CAISASGEGVSYNEQFF,TGTGCCATCAGTGCTAGCGGGGAGGGTGTATCCTACAATGAGCAGTTCTTC
TRBJ2-5,-,few,15,TRBV6-5,CASSYSWRYQETQYF,TGTGCCAGCAGTTACTCGTGGAGGTACCAAGAGACCCAGTACTTC
TRBJ2-6,-,many,13,TRBV18,CASSPSGANVLTF,TGTGCCAGCTCACCATCCGGGGCCAACGTCCTGACTTTC
TRBJ2-3,-,many,15,TRBV6-2/TRBV6-3,CASSREGAGTDTQYF,TGTGCCAGCAGTCGAGAGGGCGCTGGGACAGATACGCAGTATTTT
TRBJ2-1,TRBD2,few,15,TRBV5-5,CASALGGDSYNEQFF,TGTGCCAGCGCCCTTGGGGGGGACTCCTACAATGAGCAGTTCTTC
TRBJ1-2,TRBD1,many,18,TRBV5-1,CASSYIGTPRQGADGYTF,TGCGCCAGCAGCTATATCGGGACGCCGCGACAGGGGGCAGATGGCTACACCTTC
TRBJ1-1,TRBD1,medium-sized,12,TRBV29-1,CSVRQGGTEAFF,TGCAGCGTCAGACAGGGGGGCACTGAAGCTTTCTTT
TRBJ2-7,TRBD1,many,17,TRBV5-5,CASSWGQVQASSYEQYF,TGTGCCAGCAGCTGGGGACAGGTGCAGGCGAGCTCCTACGAGCAGTACTTC
TRBJ1-4,TRBD1,few,18,TRBV6-1,CASRRSPSAGQGNEKLFF,TGTGCCAGCAGGAGATCACCCAGCGCGGGACAGGGGAATGAAAAGCTGTTTTTT
TRBJ2-3,-,many,16,TRBV7-9,CASSLTSRRPTDTQYF,TGTGCCAGCAGCTTAACCTCGCGGAGGCCCACAGATACGCAGTATTTT
TRBJ2-3,-,many,14,TRBV7-8,CASSVSGPRDTQYF,TGTGCCAGCAGCGTTAGCGGTCCGAGGGATACGCAGTATTTT
TRBJ2-1,-,many,14,TRBV7-9,CASSPAAANQEQFF,TGTGCCAGCAGCCCTGCCGCAGCCAACCAGGAGCAGTTCTTC
TRBJ1-1,-,many,15,TRBV28,CASSPYGTWNTEAFF,TGTGCCAGCAGTCCGTATGGGACATGGAACACTGAAGCTTTCTTT
TRBJ1-1,TRBD1,-,15,TRBV19,CASSIVQGAGTEAFF,TGTGCCAGTAGTATAGTGCAGGGGGCGGGCACTGAAGCTTTCTTT
TRBJ2-1,-,-,14,TRBV11-2,CASSLARTIDEQFF,TGTGCCAGCAGCTTGGCTAGGACTATCGATGAGCAGTTCTTC
TRBJ2-5,-,-,15,TRBV18,CASSPPSGGQETQYF,TGTGCCAGCTCACCACCTTCTGGGGGCCAAGAGACCCAGTACTTC
TRBJ2-1,-,many,14,TRBV20-1,CSASRPFPYNEQFF,TGCAGTGCTAGTCGTCCCTTTCCCTACAATGAGCAGTTCTTC
TRBJ2-2,-,few,14,TRBV7-6,CASSSTLDTGELFF,TGTGCCAGCAGCTCCACCTTAGACACCGGGGAGCTGTTTTTT
TRBJ2-7,TRBD1,medium-sized,14,TRBV7-3,CASSRTGTGNEQYF,TGTGCCAGCAGCAGAACGGGGACAGGGAACGAGCAGTACTTC
TRBJ2-7,TRBD2,few,15,TRBV15,CATSRDSGRIYEQYF,TGTGCCACCAGCAGAGATTCCGGGAGGATCTACGAGCAGTACTTC
TRBJ2-6,-,-,16,TRBV24-1,CATSDPEGAGANVLTF,TGTGCCACCAGTGATCCTGAGGGGGCTGGGGCCAACGTCCTGACTTTC
TRBJ2-3,-,many,16,TRBV6-2/TRBV6-3,CASRLPSGASTDTQYF,TGTGCCAGCAGACTGCCGAGCGGAGCTAGCACAGATACGCAGTATTTT
TRBJ2-2,TRBD2,many,15,TRBV28,CASSLSLAGTGELFF,TGTGCCAGCAGTTTATCTCTAGCGGGAACCGGGGAGCTGTTTTTT
TRBJ1-6,TRBD1,-,15,TRBV5-1,CASSLWDRVNSPLHF,TGCGCCAGCAGCTTGTGGGACAGGGTTAATTCACCCCTCCACTTT